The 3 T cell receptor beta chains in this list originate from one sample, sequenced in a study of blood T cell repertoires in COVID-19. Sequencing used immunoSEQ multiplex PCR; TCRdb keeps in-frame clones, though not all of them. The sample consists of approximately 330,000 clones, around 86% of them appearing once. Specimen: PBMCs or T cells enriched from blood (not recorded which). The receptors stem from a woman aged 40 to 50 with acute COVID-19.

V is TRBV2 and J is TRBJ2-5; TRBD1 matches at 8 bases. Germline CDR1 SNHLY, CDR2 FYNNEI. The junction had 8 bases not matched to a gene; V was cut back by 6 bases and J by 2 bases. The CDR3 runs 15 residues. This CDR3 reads CASREQGVKQETQYF. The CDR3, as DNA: TGTGCCAGCAGGGAACAGGGGGTGAAACAAGAGACCCAGTACTTC.

CDR3 amino acids: CASSLPGVDEQFF. In DNA, the CDR3 is TGTGCCAGCAGCTTACCCGGAGTAGATGAGCAGTTCTTC. The chain uses TRBV7-8 and TRBJ2-1; unclear D gene. The germline gives CDR1 SGHVS, CDR2 FQNEAQ. This CDR3 region has 13 residues. Between the trimmed V and J ends, which lost 2 bases and 8 bases, there was a span of 10 bases.

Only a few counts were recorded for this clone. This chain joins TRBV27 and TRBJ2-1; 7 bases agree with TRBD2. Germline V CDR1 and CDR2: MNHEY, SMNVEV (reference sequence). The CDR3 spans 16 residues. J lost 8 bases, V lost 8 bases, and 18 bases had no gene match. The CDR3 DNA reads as TGTGCCAGCGCAGCGGGACCTGGGGAAGGGACCTATGAGCAGTTCTTC. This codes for CASAAGPGEGTYEQFF.